One and the same sample provided the 18 T cell receptor beta chains below, sequenced in a study of cytomegalovirus exposure and HLA in healthy donors. PCR was performed using 60 Vbeta and 13 Jbeta primers. Measured with immunoSEQ multiplex PCR; TCRdb has only the in-frame clones, and not every one. The sample lists more than 70,000 clones; about 73% were seen once. Material: PBMCs. These receptors were taken from a woman in her forties or fifties in good health and CMV-seropositive.

The rearrangement joins TRBV6-5 to TRBJ1-2, with 7 nucleotides matching TRBD1. V lost 6 bases, J lost 4 bases, and 5 bases stayed unmatched. Germline V CDR1 and CDR2: MNHEY, SVGAGI. The CDR3 has 13 amino acids. CDR3 region: CASSLTGTYGYTF. In DNA form, the CDR3 reads TGTGCCAGCAGCTTGACAGGGACCTATGGCTACACCTTC.

This sequence joins TRBV6-5 and TRBJ1-1; 7 nucleotides match TRBD1. Germline V gene data show CDR1 as MNHEY and CDR2 as SVGAGI. The V gene end was trimmed by 0 bases and the J gene end by 9 bases; junction bases not matched to a gene: 4. The CDR3 is made up of 13 amino acids. CDR3 sequence: CASSYSRDSKAFF. The CDR3 region has the DNA TGTGCCAGCAGTTACTCTCGGGACAGTAAAGCTTTCTTT.

In its sample, this clone was seen a few times. The gene calls are TRBV5-1 and TRBJ2-3; possibly TRBD2 for D (6 bases). Germline V CDR1 and CDR2: SGHRS, YFSETQ. Trimming removed 4 bases at V and 0 bases at J, with 12 bases between. The CDR3 extends over 15 amino acids. This CDR3 is CASSAGTPSTDTQYF. As DNA, the CDR3 is TGCGCCAGCAGCGCGGGAACGCCTAGCACAGATACGCAGTATTTT.

The genes are TRBV10-3 and TRBJ1-5, with 8 bases aligning to TRBD1. The J segment lost 3 bases and the V segment lost 3 bases, leaving 4 bases of the junction unmatched. Germline CDR1 ENHRY, CDR2 SYGVKD. The CDR3 extends over 15 amino acids. CDR3 in DNA: TGTGCCATCAGTGAAGGGGGACAGGCCAATCAGCCCCAGCATTTT. Protein product: CAISEGGQANQPQHF.

As regards this clone: At one end, the junction sequence differs from germline, possibly due to a read error. The chain is built from TRBV5-6 and TRBJ2-7, with no clear D. The CDR3 runs to 14 residues. Germline V gene lookup returns CDR1 SGHDT and CDR2 YYEEEE. The CDR3 nucleotides read TGTGCCGGCAGTCCACCGATTGACTTCCTCGAGCAGTACTTC. Protein sequence: CAGSPPIDFLEQYF.

This chain uses TRBV5-1 with TRBJ2-7; 13 nucleotides agree with TRBD2. Trimming at V came to 5 bases and at J to 0 bases, leaving 2 bases not matched to a gene. CDR3 length: 15 amino acids. From germline, CDR1 is SGHRS and CDR2 YFSETQ. The CDR3 sequence is CASRTSGGSSYEQYF. The DNA of the CDR3 is TGCGCCAGCAGGACTAGCGGGGGGTCCTCCTACGAGCAGTACTTC. The entire variable domain, with the rest obtained from reference TRBV5-1 and TRBJ2-7, is as follows: KAGVTQTPRYLIKTRGQQVTLSCSPISGHRSVSWYQQTPGQGLQFLFEYFSETQRNKGNFPGRFSGRQFSNSRSEMNVSTLELGDSALYLCASRTSGGSSYEQYFGPGTRLTVT.

The chain has TRBV20-1 and TRBJ1-2; D not resolved. The germline gives CDR1 DFQATT, CDR2 SNEGSKA (reference sequence). Trimming took 5 bases from V and 2 from J, leaving 6 bases between them. The CDR3 covers 11 residues. The CDR3 protein is CSADSNYGYTF. In DNA, the CDR3 is TGCAGTGCTGACTCCAACTATGGCTACACCTTC.

Comment on this clone: Compared with germline, one end of the junction differs, possibly owing to a read error. The chain combines TRBV10-3 with TRBJ1-2, with 7 bases matching TRBD1. Per germline, CDR1 ENHRY and CDR2 SYGVKD. This CDR3 has 13 residues. The CDR3 DNA sequence: TGTGCCATCAGCCTCGATCTCACAGGGGCTTTCTCCTTC. Translated, it gives CAISLDLTGAFSF.

The V call is TRBV30, the J call TRBJ1-3, with 8 bases fitting TRBD1. The junction had 1 base not matched to a gene; V was cut back by 2 bases and J by 4 bases. This CDR3 is built from 13 residues. The germline V gene has CDR1 GTSNPN and CDR2 SVGIG (reference sequence). CDR3 DNA sequence: TGTGCCTGGAGTCGACAGGGGGGAAACACCATATATTTT. Translating gives CAWSRQGGNTIYF.

The chain links TRBV28 to TRBJ2-7, with a tentative D call TRBD2 (5 bases). V was clipped by 5 bases and J by 0 bases, with 11 bases between them. This CDR3 contains 14 residues. Germline loops: CDR1 MDHEN, CDR2 SYDVKM. The CDR3 sequence: CASSLPGSSYEQYF. For the CDR3, the DNA is TGTGCCAGCAGTCTTCCGGGAAGCTCCTACGAGCAGTACTTC.

V and J are TRBV19 and TRBJ2-1; TRBD2 matches at 10 bases. The CDR3 totals 16 residues. Germline CDR1 reads LNHDA; CDR2 reads SQIVND (reference sequence). Trimming removed 3 bases from V and 7 bases from J; junction bases left unmatched: 9. This chain's CDR3 is CASSIMSSGSTNEQFF. The CDR3 nucleotides read TGTGCCAGTAGTATCATGTCTAGCGGGAGCACGAATGAGCAGTTCTTC.

This clone appeared once. V is TRBV4-3 and J is TRBJ2-3, with 13 positions matching TRBD2. After removal of 4 bases from V and 4 bases from J, the junction contained 14 bases not matched to a gene. The length of the CDR3 is 19 residues. CDR1 LGHNA and CDR2 YSLEER come from the germline V gene. The CDR3 loop is CASSRAPGLAGSSADTQYF. CDR3 in DNA: TGCGCCAGCAGCCGAGCGCCGGGACTAGCGGGATCAAGCGCAGATACGCAGTATTTT.

The chain recombines TRBV20-1 with TRBJ1-2, with D unresolved. Germline V gene data show CDR1 as DFQATT and CDR2 as SNEGSKA (reference sequence). Trimming left V 4 bases short and J 4 bases short, with 7 bases between. The CDR3 has 11 amino acids. The CDR3: CSAIVAYGYTF. Written as DNA, the CDR3 is TGCAGTGCTATAGTCGCCTATGGCTACACCTTC.

In its sample, this clone was seen a few times. The chain recombines TRBV5-4 with TRBJ2-3; 9 nucleotides match TRBD2. V was clipped by 3 bases and J by 5 bases; unmatched bases: 10. Germline CDR1 reads SGHNT; CDR2 reads YYREEE (reference sequence). This CDR3 has 16 residues. CDR3 coding DNA: TGTGCCAGCAGCTCGGGGGTGGGCGGGGGGGAAGATACGCAGTATTTT. Its protein product is CASSSGVGGGEDTQYF.

The rearrangement links TRBV2 to TRBJ2-1; a possible D gene is TRBD1 (6 bases). This CDR3 spans 15 amino acids. Trimming took 5 bases from V and 5 from J, leaving 16 bases between them. CDR1 and CDR2 from the germline V gene are SNHLY and FYNNEI. The CDR3 DNA reads as TGTGCCAGCAGTTACAGGGTGTTAGTTAACAATGAGCAGTTCTTC. It is translated as CASSYRVLVNNEQFF.

CDR3 region: CASSPPGTSGSWQFF. In DNA, the CDR3 is TGTGCCAGCAGCCCCCCCGGGACTAGCGGGAGTTGGCAGTTCTTC. This chain uses TRBV28 with TRBJ2-1; TRBD2 matches 14 bases. The CDR3 spans 15 residues. V was clipped by 6 bases and J by 12 bases; unmatched bases: 10. CDR1 and CDR2 (germline): MDHEN, SYDVKM.

The chain joins TRBV7-6 to TRBJ2-7, with a possible D match to TRBD2 (7 bases). Germline values: CDR1 SGHVS, CDR2 FNYEAQ. This CDR3 spans 11 amino acids. With 5 bases removed from V and 8 bases from J, the gap between germline ends came to 10 bases. The CDR3 spells CASSPGGQQYF. CDR3 sequence (DNA): TGTGCCAGCAGCCCCGGGGGGCAGCAGTACTTC.

The chain carries TRBV6-5 and TRBJ2-7; D is uncertain. V was pared by 0 bases and J by 2 bases, with 11 bases between. This CDR3 is built from 15 residues. CDR1 is MNHEY, CDR2 SVGAGI, per germline. The CDR3, as DNA: TGTGCCAGCAGTTACTCGTTCCCAGCGACCTACGAGCAGTACTTC. This encodes CASSYSFPATYEQYF.